This T cell receptor beta chain was recorded in a study of T cells expressing NK-cell markers. Across the study: TCR beta repertoires came from sorted CD3+CD56+NKG2C+, CD3+CD56+NKG2C- and CD3+CD56-NKG2C+ T cells.

CDR3 size: 16 residues. Germline CDR1 is SGHTA and CDR2 is FQGNSA. Beta-chain TCR cDNA was generated via 5'RACE template switching with UMIs. TCRdb re-analyzed the 5' RACE reads; it lists each CDR3 protein once, without DNA. This sample's clone table lists about 380,000 distinct CDR3 sequences. Source material: blood T cells: a sorted CD56 or NKG2C T cell subset, CD4+ or CD8+ T cells, or bulk PBMC T cells (not recorded which). This sequence originates from a man aged 18-75 years in good health. This rearrangement joins TRBV7-2 to TRBJ1-2; TCRdb calls TRBD1, which cannot be checked without DNA. The CDR3 here is CASSFREGAANYGYTF.